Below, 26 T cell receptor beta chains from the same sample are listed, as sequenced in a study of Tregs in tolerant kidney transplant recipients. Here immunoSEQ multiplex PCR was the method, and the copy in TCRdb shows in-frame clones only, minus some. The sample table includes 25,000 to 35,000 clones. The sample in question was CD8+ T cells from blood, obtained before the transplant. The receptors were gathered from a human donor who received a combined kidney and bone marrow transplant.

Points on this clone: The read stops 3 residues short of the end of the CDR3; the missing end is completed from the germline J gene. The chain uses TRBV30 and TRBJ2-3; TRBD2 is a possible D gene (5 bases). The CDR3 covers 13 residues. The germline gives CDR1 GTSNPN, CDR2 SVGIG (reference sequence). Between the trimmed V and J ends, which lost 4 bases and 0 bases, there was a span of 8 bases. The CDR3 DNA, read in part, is TGTGCCTGGACCCTAGCTAGCACAGATACG. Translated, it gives CAWTLASTDT. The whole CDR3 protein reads CAWTLASTDTQYF.

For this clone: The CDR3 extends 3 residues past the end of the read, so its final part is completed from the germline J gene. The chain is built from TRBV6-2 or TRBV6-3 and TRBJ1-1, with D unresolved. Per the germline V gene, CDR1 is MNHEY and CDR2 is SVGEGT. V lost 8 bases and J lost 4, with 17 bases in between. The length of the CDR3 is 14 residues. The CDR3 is CASATVGGRTEAFF. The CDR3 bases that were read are TGTGCCAGCGCCACTGTTGGTGGGCGCACTGAA.

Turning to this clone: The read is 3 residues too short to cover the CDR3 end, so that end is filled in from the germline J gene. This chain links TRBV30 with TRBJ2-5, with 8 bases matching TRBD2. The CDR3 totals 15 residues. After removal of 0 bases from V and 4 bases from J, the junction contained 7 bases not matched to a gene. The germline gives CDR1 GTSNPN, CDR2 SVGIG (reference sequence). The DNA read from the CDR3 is TGTGCCTGGAGTGTCTCGGGACTAGGGGGAGAGACC. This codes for CAWSVSGLGGET. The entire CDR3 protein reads CAWSVSGLGGETQYF.

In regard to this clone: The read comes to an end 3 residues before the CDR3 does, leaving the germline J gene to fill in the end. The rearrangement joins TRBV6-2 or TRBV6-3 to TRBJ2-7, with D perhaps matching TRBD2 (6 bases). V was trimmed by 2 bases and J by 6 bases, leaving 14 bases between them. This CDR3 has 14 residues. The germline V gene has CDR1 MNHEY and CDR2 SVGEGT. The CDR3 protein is CASSYRGTPREQYF. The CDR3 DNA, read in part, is TGTGCCAGCAGTTACCGGGGGACTCCCCGCGAG.

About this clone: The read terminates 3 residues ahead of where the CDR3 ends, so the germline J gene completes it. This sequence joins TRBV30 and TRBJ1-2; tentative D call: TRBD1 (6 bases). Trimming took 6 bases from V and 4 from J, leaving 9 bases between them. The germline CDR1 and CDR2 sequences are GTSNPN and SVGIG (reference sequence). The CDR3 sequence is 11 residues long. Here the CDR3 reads CACRGIYGYTF. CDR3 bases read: TGTGCCTGTAGGGGGATCTATGGC.

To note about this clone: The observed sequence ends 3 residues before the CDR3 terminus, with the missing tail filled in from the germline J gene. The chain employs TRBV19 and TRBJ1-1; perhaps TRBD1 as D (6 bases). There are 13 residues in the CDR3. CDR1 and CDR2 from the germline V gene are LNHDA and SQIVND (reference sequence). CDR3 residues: CASSVGTGTEAFF. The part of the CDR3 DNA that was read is TGTGCCAGTAGTGTGGGTACAGGGACCGAA.

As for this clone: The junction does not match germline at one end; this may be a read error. CDR3 in amino acids: CASTTRRLDNEQFF. The covered CDR3 bases are TGTGCAAGCACGACTCGGCGGCTTGACAATGAG. This chain connects TRBV2 to TRBJ2-1, with unresolved D. The sequenced fragment ends 3 residues before the CDR3 boundary, so the rest is inferred from the germline J gene. This CDR3 spans 14 amino acids. Germline V gene lookup returns CDR1 SNHLY and CDR2 FYNNEI.

The CDR3 is CASSFGTGPLTDTQYF. The CDR3 bases that were read are TGCGCCAGCAGCTTTGGGACAGGTCCCCTCACAGATACG. The V call is TRBV5-1, the J call TRBJ2-3, with 8 bases lining up with TRBD1. The read finishes 3 residues shy of the CDR3 end, and the germline J gene is used to complete it. CDR3 length: 16 amino acids. The V segment lost 2 bases and the J segment 2 bases; nucleotides outside the gene matches: 7. Germline CDR1 SGHRS, CDR2 YFSETQ.

The CDR3 loop is CSVVLAYNEQFF. Incomplete CDR3 DNA: TGCAGCGTTGTCCTAGCCTACAATGAG. The rearrangement joins TRBV29-1 to TRBJ2-1; D ambiguous. The CDR3 goes on 3 residues after the read ends, and that part is filled in from the germline J gene. Trimming removed 4 bases at V and 2 bases at J, with 6 bases between. The CDR3 is 12 residues long. Germline values: CDR1 SQVTM, CDR2 ANQGSEA.

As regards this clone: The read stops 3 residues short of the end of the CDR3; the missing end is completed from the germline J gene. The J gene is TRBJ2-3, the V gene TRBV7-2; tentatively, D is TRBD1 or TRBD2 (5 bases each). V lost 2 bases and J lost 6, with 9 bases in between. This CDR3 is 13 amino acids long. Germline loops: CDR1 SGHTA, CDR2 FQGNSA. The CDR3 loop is CASSLLGEDTQYF. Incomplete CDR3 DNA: TGTGCCAGCAGCTTATTAGGGGAGGATACG.

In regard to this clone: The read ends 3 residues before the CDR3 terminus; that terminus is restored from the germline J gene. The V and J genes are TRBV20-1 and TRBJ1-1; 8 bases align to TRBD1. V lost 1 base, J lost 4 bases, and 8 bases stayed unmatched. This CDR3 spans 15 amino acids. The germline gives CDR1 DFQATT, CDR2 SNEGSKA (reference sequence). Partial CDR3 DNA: TGCAGTGCTAGAGCCTTTACAGGGGGGAGCACTGAA. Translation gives CSARAFTGGSTE. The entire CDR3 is CSARAFTGGSTEAFF.

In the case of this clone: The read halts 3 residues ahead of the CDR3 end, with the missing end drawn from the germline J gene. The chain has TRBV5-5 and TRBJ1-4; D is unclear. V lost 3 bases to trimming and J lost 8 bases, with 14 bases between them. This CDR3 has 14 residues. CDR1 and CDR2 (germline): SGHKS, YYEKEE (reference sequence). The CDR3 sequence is CASSSGGLGEKLFF. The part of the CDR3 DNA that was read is TGTGCCAGCAGCTCAGGTGGGCTTGGAGAAAAA. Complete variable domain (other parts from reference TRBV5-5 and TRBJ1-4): DAGVTQSPTHLIKTRGQQVTLRCSPISGHKSVSWYQQVLGQGPQFIFQYYEKEERGRGNFPDRFSARQFPNYSSELNVNALLLGDSALYLCASSSGGLGEKLFFGSGTQLSVL.

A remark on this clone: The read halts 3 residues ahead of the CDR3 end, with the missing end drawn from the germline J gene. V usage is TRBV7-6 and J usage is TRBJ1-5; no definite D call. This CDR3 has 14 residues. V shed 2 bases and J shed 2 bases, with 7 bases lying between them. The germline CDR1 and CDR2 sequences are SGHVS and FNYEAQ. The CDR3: CASSLITGNQPQHF. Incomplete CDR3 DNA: TGTGCCAGCAGCTTAATAACAGGCAATCAGCCC.

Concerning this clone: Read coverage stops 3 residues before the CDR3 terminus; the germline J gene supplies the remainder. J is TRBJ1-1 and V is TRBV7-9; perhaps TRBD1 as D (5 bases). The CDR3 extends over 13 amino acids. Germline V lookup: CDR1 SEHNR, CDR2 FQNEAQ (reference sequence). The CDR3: CASSLGGALKAFF. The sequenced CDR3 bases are TGTGCCAGCAGCTTAGGCGGGGCACTAAAA.

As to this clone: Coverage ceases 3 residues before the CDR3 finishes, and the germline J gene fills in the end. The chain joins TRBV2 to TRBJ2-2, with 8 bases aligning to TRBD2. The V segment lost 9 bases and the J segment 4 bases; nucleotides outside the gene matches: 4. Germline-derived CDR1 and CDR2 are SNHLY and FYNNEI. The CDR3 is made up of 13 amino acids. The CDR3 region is CARRGETTGELFF. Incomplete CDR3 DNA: TGTGCCAGGCGGGGGGAAACCACCGGGGAG.

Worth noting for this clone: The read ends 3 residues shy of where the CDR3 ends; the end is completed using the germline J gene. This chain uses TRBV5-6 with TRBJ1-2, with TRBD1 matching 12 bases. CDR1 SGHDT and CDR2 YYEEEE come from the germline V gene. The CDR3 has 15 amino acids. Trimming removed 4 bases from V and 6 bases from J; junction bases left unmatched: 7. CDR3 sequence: CASSPLGQGADGYTF. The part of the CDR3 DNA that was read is TGTGCCAGCAGCCCTTTGGGACAGGGGGCTGATGGC.

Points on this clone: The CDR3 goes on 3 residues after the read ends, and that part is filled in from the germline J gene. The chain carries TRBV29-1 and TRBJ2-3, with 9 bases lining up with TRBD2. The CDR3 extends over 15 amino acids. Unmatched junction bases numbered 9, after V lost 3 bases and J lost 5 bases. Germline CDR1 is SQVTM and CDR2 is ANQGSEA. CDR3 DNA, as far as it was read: TGCAGCGTTGAGTATGGTAGCGGGGGATTAGATACG. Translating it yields CSVEYGSGGLDT. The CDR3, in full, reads CSVEYGSGGLDTQYF.

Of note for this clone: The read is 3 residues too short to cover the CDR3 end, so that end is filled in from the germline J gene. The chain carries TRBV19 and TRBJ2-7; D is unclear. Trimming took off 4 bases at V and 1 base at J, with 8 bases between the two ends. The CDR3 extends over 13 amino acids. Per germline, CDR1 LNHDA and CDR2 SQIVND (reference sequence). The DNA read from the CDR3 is TGTGCCAGTAGTAAAGAAGGGTCCTACGAG. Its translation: CASSKEGSYE. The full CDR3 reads CASSKEGSYEQYF.

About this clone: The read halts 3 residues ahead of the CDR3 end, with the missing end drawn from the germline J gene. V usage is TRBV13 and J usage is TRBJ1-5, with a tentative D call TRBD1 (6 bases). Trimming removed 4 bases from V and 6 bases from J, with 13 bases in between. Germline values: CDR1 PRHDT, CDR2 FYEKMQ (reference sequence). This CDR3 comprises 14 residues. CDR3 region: CASSSQGGGQPQHF. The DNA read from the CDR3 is TGTGCCAGCAGCTCACAGGGAGGGGGTCAGCCC. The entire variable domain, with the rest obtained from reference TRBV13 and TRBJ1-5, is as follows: AAGVIQSPRHLIKEKRETATLKCYPIPRHDTVYWYQQGPGQDPQFLISFYEKMQSDKGSIPDRFSAQQFSDYHSELNMSSLELGDSALYFCASSSQGGGQPQHFGDGTRLSIL.

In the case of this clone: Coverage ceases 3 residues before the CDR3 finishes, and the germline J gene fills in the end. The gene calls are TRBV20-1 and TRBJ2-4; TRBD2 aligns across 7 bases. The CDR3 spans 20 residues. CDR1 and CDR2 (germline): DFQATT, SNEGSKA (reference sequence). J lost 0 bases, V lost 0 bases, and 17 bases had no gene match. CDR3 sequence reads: CSARDLEPSGQKGAKNIQYF. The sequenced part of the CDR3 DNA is TGCAGTGCTAGAGATTTGGAACCTAGCGGCCAAAAGGGAGCCAAAAACATT.

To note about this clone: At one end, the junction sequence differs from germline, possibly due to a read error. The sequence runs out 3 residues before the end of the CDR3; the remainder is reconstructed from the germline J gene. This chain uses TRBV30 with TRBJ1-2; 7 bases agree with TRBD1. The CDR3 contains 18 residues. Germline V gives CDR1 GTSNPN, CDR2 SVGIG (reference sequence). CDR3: CAWGVPVGDRPLNYGYTF. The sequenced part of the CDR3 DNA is TGTGCCTGGGGTGTCCCGGTGGGGGACAGACCTTTAAACTATGGC. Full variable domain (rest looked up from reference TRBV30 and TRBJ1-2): SQTIHQWPATLVQPVGSPLSLECTVEGTSNPNLYWYRQAAGRGLQLLFYSVGIGQISSEVPQNLSASRPQDRQFILSSKKLLLSDSGFYLCAWGVPVGDRPLNYGYTFGSGTRLTVV.

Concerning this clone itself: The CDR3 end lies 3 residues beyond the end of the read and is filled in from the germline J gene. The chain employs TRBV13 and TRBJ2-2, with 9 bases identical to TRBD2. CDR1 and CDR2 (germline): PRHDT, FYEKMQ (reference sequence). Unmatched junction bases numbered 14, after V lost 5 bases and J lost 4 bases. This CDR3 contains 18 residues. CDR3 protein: CASSPTRASGNFTGELFF. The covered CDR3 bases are TGTGCCAGCAGCCCGACCCGAGCTAGCGGGAATTTCACCGGGGAG.

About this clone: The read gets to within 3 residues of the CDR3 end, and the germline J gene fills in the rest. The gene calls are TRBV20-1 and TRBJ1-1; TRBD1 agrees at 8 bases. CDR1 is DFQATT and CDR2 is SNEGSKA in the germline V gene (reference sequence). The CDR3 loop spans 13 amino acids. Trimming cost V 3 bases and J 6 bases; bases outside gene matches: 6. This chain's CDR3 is CSASSQGGPEAFF. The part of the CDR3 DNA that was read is TGCAGTGCTAGTTCACAGGGGGGCCCTGAA.

The CDR3 DNA, read in part, is TGTGCCAGCAGAGCCCAGGTTAGATACAGTCTAAACTATGGC. Translation gives CASRAQVRYSLNYG. The complete CDR3 protein is CASRAQVRYSLNYGYTF. The chain combines TRBV2 with TRBJ1-2, with unresolved D. From the germline J gene comes the end of the CDR3, since the read stops 3 residues before it. This CDR3 spans 17 amino acids. Germline loops: CDR1 SNHLY, CDR2 FYNNEI. Trimming left V 6 bases short and J 2 bases short, with 22 bases between. Together with reference TRBV2 and TRBJ1-2, the CDR3 gives the full variable domain: EPEVTQTPSHQVTQMGQEVILRCVPISNHLYFYWYRQILGQKVEFLVSFYNNEISEKSEIFDDQFSVERPDGSNFTLKIRSTKLEDSAMYFCASRAQVRYSLNYGYTFGSGTRLTVV.

The part of the CDR3 DNA that was read is TGTGCCAGCAGCTACACTAGCGGGAGTATAGATACG. Translating gives CASSYTSGSIDT. The whole CDR3 sequence reads CASSYTSGSIDTQYF. This rearrangement joins TRBV13 to TRBJ2-3; the match to TRBD2 covers 11 bases. Sequencing ends 3 residues short of the CDR3 end; the germline J gene provides the rest. The germline V gene has CDR1 PRHDT and CDR2 FYEKMQ (reference sequence). The V and J ends lost 4 bases and 5 bases, in that order; junction bases with no gene match: 5. This CDR3 has 15 amino acids.

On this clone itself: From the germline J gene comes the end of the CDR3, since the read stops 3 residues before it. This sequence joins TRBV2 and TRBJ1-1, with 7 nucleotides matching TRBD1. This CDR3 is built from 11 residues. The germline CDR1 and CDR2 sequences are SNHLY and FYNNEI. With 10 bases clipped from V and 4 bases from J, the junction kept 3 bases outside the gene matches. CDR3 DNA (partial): TGTGCCATACAGGGGAGCACTGAA. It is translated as CAIQGSTE. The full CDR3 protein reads CAIQGSTEAFF.